Listed here is a single T cell receptor beta chain. Different DNA sequences within this sample yield the same CDR3. The germline V and J ends were trimmed by 0 bases and 0 bases, with 7 bases remaining between them. The CDR3 is made up of 14 amino acids. Germline V gives CDR1 SGDLS, CDR2 YYNGEE. Original processing notes: Cell counts per sample came from amplifying reference gene primers. Repertoires were generated with immunoSEQ multiplex PCR, while TCRdb's copy carries only in-frame clones and drops some. The DNA gave D and trimming, while V, J and clone size come from that table. In the table there are around 86,000 clones, around 85% of which are singletons. The data are from a study of blood T cell repertoires in COVID-19. At the level of the study: Spain, Italy and the United States supplied samples that represented acute and convalescent COVID-19. PBMCs, B-cell-depleted T cells, or T cells provided the cDNA or gDNA that made up the material.

The sequenced sample was peripheral blood. V gene TRBV9 combines with J gene TRBJ2-7; the D gene is possibly TRBD2 (5 bases). The TCR sequence derives from an elderly man with acute or convalescent COVID-19. CDR3 loop: CASSVASSSYEQYF. Here the CDR3 DNA reads TGTGCCAGCAGCGTAGCTAGCAGCTCCTACGAGCAGTACTTC. Variable domain in full (rest from reference TRBV9 and TRBJ2-7): DSGVTQTPKHLITATGQRVTLRCSPRSGDLSVYWYQQSLDQGLQFLIQYYNGEERAKGNILERFSAQQFPDLHSELNLSSLELGDSALYFCASSVASSSYEQYFGPGTRLTVT.